A selection of T cell receptor beta chains follows, all from one sample in a study of T cell responses to AZD1222 COVID-19 vaccine. The data were produced by immunoSEQ multiplex PCR, yet TCRdb's version contains in-frame clones alone and is incomplete. The data show fewer than 180,000 clones, 92% seen once. This material consisted of peripheral blood, taken 28 days after the second AZD1222 dose. The receptor set was obtained from an adult who received the AZD1222 COVID-19 vaccine. Each CDR3 is given with its conserved first and last residue. D genes are given only for firm matches. Where a row states a size, it is once, few, many or the class of an expanded clone; other rows omit it.

D gene	V gene	clone size	J gene	CDR3 protein	CDR3 DNA
.	TRBV5-1	.	TRBJ2-2	CASQRAEYTGELFF	TGCGCCAGCCAACGGGCCGAATACACCGGGGAGCTGTTTTTT
.	TRBV10-2	.	TRBJ2-5	CASSDPYIVSVQETQYF	TGCGCCAGCAGTGACCCCTATATAGTGTCGGTTCAAGAGACCCAGTACTTC
TRBD2	TRBV4-1	.	TRBJ2-6	CASSQGGRGRTGANVLTF	TGCGCCAGCAGCCAAGGAGGGAGGGGACGTACCGGGGCCAACGTCCTGACTTTC
TRBD1	TRBV7-9	.	TRBJ2-1	CASSTQRQGHEQFF	TGTGCCAGCAGCACCCAGCGACAGGGCCATGAGCAGTTCTTC
.	TRBV6-6	.	TRBJ1-2	CASSQQGGDYGYTF	TGTGCCAGCAGCCAACAGGGCGGGGACTATGGCTACACCTTC
.	TRBV27	.	TRBJ1-5	CASSLSGELSNQPQHF	TGTGCCAGCAGTTTATCGGGGGAGCTTAGCAATCAGCCCCAGCATTTT
.	TRBV5-6	.	TRBJ2-4	CASSPQGVKNIQYF	TGTGCCAGCAGCCCACAGGGTGTCAAAAACATTCAGTACTTC
.	TRBV5-1	few	TRBJ2-5	CASSSTPGPLETQYF	TGCGCCAGCAGCTCCACGCCGGGACCTCTAGAGACCCAGTACTTC
.	TRBV30	few	TRBJ2-1	CAWRPNDDNEQFF	TGTGCCTGGAGACCCAACGACGACAATGAGCAGTTCTTC
TRBD1	TRBV19	.	TRBJ1-3	CASSMRGQEYGNTIYF	TGTGCCAGTAGTATGAGGGGACAGGAATATGGAAACACCATATATTTT
.	TRBV30	.	TRBJ2-5	CAFTDGAQETQYF	TGTGCCTTCACTGATGGGGCTCAAGAGACCCAGTACTTC
.	TRBV7-9	.	TRBJ1-1	CASSPMGGTEAFF	TGTGCCAGCAGCCCTATGGGGGGCACTGAAGCTTTCTTT
TRBD1	TRBV12-5	once	TRBJ1-2	CASARLTGGSVYGYTF	TGTGCTAGTGCCCGGCTAACAGGGGGCTCCGTCTATGGCTACACCTTC
.	TRBV10-2	.	TRBJ1-1	CASSDQGRNTEAFF	TGCGCCAGCAGTGATCAGGGGAGGAACACTGAAGCTTTCTTT
TRBD2	TRBV5-1	.	TRBJ2-1	CASSLTPSGRGGNEQFF	TGCGCCAGCAGCTTGACCCCATCAGGGAGGGGTGGGAATGAGCAGTTCTTC
.	TRBV28	once	TRBJ2-7	CATTTLPLSYEQYF	TGTGCCACCACGACTTTACCCTTATCCTACGAGCAGTACTTC
.	TRBV7-9	.	TRBJ1-4	CASSSRGVEKLFF	TGTGCCAGCAGCTCCCGGGGCGTTGAAAAACTGTTTTTT
.	TRBV24-1	.	TRBJ2-7	CATSDLPGLRYEQYF	TGTGCCACCAGTGATTTGCCAGGACTGAGGTACGAGCAGTACTTC
TRBD1	TRBV28	.	TRBJ1-3	CASSLRIRRPTGLGNTIYF	TGTGCCAGCAGTTTACGAATCCGGCGGCCGACAGGGCTTGGAAACACCATATATTTT
.	TRBV5-6	.	TRBJ1-5	CASSPATGSNQPQHF	TGTGCCAGCAGCCCGGCCACAGGGTCCAATCAGCCCCAGCATTTT
.	TRBV13	.	TRBJ1-1	CASSFGNKRAFF	TGTGCCAGCAGCTTTGGGAACAAACGGGCTTTCTTT
.	TRBV3-1/TRBV3-2	.	TRBJ2-1	CASSQDLGLAVSNEQFF	TGTGCCAGCAGCCAAGATCTCGGTCTAGCCGTGAGCAATGAGCAGTTCTTC
.	TRBV5-1	few	TRBJ1-1	CASSNGQPNTEAFF	TGCGCCAGCAGCAACGGACAGCCCAACACTGAAGCTTTCTTT
.	TRBV6-5	few	TRBJ1-6	CASRTDSYNSPLHF	TGTGCCAGCAGGACAGACTCCTATAATTCACCCCTCCACTTT
TRBD2	TRBV5-1	.	TRBJ2-1	CASSVTSGSGEQFF	TGCGCCAGCAGTGTTACTAGCGGGAGCGGCGAGCAGTTCTTC
.	TRBV4-3	.	TRBJ2-7	CASSQDRQKFYEQYF	TGCGCCAGCAGCCAAGACCGACAGAAATTCTACGAGCAGTACTTC
.	TRBV6-5	.	TRBJ1-1	CASSYGRAGTEAFF	TGTGCCAGCAGTTACGGGAGGGCGGGGACTGAAGCTTTCTTT
TRBD1	TRBV4-1	.	TRBJ1-5	CASSHPRGRSNQPQHF	TGCGCCAGCAGCCATCCCAGGGGGCGTAGCAATCAGCCCCAGCATTTT
.	TRBV3-1/TRBV3-2	once	TRBJ1-5	CASSGDNQPQHF	TGTGCCAGTTCAGGGGATAATCAGCCCCAGCATTTT
TRBD1	TRBV14	.	TRBJ2-1	CASSPRTGLSYNEQFF	TGTGCCAGCAGCCCGAGGACAGGACTCTCCTACAATGAGCAGTTCTTC
.	TRBV29-1	.	TRBJ2-5	CSVELQGHQETQYF	TGCAGCGTTGAACTCCAGGGCCACCAAGAGACCCAGTACTTC
TRBD1	TRBV9	.	TRBJ2-1	CASSVGQGRANEQFF	TGTGCCAGCAGCGTAGGACAGGGGCGGGCCAATGAGCAGTTCTTC
TRBD1	TRBV7-8	.	TRBJ1-6	CASSADRGRSPLHF	TGTGCCAGCAGCGCCGACAGGGGTCGTTCACCCCTCCACTTT
.	TRBV25-1	.	TRBJ1-2	CASSTGAPYGYTF	TGTGCCAGCAGTACAGGAGCCCCCTATGGCTACACCTTC
.	TRBV24-1	.	TRBJ2-3	CATSDLSEAIEGDTQYF	TGTGCCACCAGTGATTTGTCCGAAGCGATCGAGGGAGATACGCAGTATTTT
TRBD2	TRBV3-1/TRBV3-2	.	TRBJ2-1	CASTADSGSSYNEQFF	TGTGCCAGCACCGCGGATAGCGGGAGCTCCTACAATGAGCAGTTCTTC
.	TRBV7-9	few	TRBJ2-5	CASSPKRRVQETQYF	TGTGCCAGCAGCCCGAAAAGGCGGGTGCAAGAGACCCAGTACTTC
TRBD2	TRBV30	.	TRBJ2-1	CAWSVIAGSNEQFF	TGTGCCTGGAGTGTAATAGCGGGATCCAATGAGCAGTTCTTC
.	TRBV5-5	few	TRBJ2-5	CASSRNSQQETQYF	TGTGCCAGCAGCCGTAATTCACAGCAAGAGACCCAGTACTTC
TRBD1	TRBV28	.	TRBJ1-6	CATHLPGTGDNSPLHF	TGTGCCACTCACCTCCCCGGGACAGGGGATAATTCACCCCTCCACTTT
TRBD1	TRBV11-2	.	TRBJ2-7	CASSSAGTGGSEQYF	TGTGCCAGCAGCTCAGCCGGGACAGGGGGGAGCGAGCAGTACTTC
.	TRBV6-4	.	TRBJ1-1	CASRNGQSTEAFF	TGTGCCAGCAGAAACGGACAGTCCACTGAAGCTTTCTTT
.	TRBV14	once	TRBJ2-1	CASSQVRDYNEQFF	TGTGCCAGCAGCCAAGTGCGAGATTACAATGAGCAGTTCTTC
.	TRBV6-2/TRBV6-3	.	TRBJ2-7	CASSHYEQYF	TGTGCCAGCAGCCACTACGAGCAGTACTTC
.	TRBV18	.	TRBJ1-4	CASSPGGSEKLFF	TGTGCCAGCTCACCAGGGGGCTCTGAAAAACTGTTTTTT
TRBD1	TRBV2	.	TRBJ1-5	CASSDRTGRNQPQHF	TGTGCCAGCAGTGATAGGACAGGGAGAAATCAGCCCCAGCATTTT